The 25 T cell receptor beta chains in this list originate from one sample, sequenced in a study of T cells in Graves' hyperthyroidism and ophthalmopathy (dated by TCRdb to between 2018 and 2020). Receptors were amplified or captured by multiplex PCR. The listed sequencing device is Illumina HiSeq 2000. The TCR beta CDR3 regions were amplified from the RNA transcripts. The first round of RT-PCR for the TCR CDR3 was performed with the HTBI primer set and the Qiagen OneStep RT-PCR kit. Starting from the raw public reads, TCRdb applied fastp trimming at Q25, assembled clones with MiXCR and retained in-frame beta chains. Every entry covers one CDR3 protein and lists the most common genes and DNA from its rows. A total of roughly 100,000 distinct CDR3 sequences appear in this sample, 45% to 50% of them only once. Of the sample, roughly 26% falls within the top ten clones. Sequences were obtained from blood. These receptors came from a man aged 35 to 55 with Graves' hyperthyroidism.

A remark on this clonotype: The junction departs from the called germline gene at one end, perhaps through a read error. The chain is built from TRBV5-1 and TRBJ2-3; 8 nucleotides line up with TRBD2. Germline V CDR1 and CDR2: SGHRS, YFSETQ. The CDR3 runs 15 residues. The CDR3: CASKRREEGTDTRYF. In DNA, the CDR3 is TGCGCCAGCAAAAGGCGGGAGGAGGGTACAGATACGCGGTATTTT.

The CDR3 DNA reads TGTGCCAGCTCACAATCAGGGGCCCCAGACACTGAAGCTTTCTTT. Encoded protein: CASSQSGAPDTEAFF. The chain combines TRBV7-3 with TRBJ1-1; D perhaps matches TRBD1 (6 bases). V was pared by 8 bases and J by 3 bases, with 19 bases between. The CDR3 consists of 15 residues. The germline V gene has CDR1 SGHTA and CDR2 FQGTGA.

The chain employs TRBV5-4 and TRBJ2-3; TRBD1 is a possible D gene (5 bases). Deletions cut 1 base from V and 0 bases from J, with 9 bases between. This CDR3 has 15 amino acids. CDR1 and CDR2 (germline): SGHNT, YYREEE (reference sequence). In DNA, the CDR3 is TGTGCCAGCAGCTTGATGACAGCGAGCACAGATACGCAGTATTTT. Its protein is CASSLMTASTDTQYF.

This clonotype has a count of ten or more. The genes are TRBV11-2 and TRBJ1-2; D remains unclear. The CDR3 totals 13 residues. Between the trimmed V and J ends, which lost 3 bases and 1 base, there was a span of 6 bases. The germline CDR1 and CDR2 sequences are SGHAT and FQNNGV. In DNA, the CDR3 is TGTGCCAGCAGCTTTAATCTTAACTATGGCTACACCTTC. The encoded protein is CASSFNLNYGYTF.

The table lists this clonotype with many counts. The chain combines TRBV12-3 or TRBV12-4 with TRBJ2-7, with 11 bases identical to TRBD2. With V trimmed by 6 bases and J by 2 bases, 12 bases remained unmatched. This CDR3 has 17 residues. CDR3: CASSPPGTSGKPYEQYF. DNA for the CDR3: TGTGCCAGCAGCCCCCCCGGGACTAGCGGTAAGCCCTACGAGCAGTACTTC.

Points on this clonotype: A much bigger clone sits one base away, suggesting this may be a read error. Since the CDR3 does not end with the conserved phenylalanine or tryptophan, this likely comes from a read error. The V and J genes are TRBV5-6 and TRBJ2-2; the match to TRBD1 covers 9 bases. The CDR3 loop spans 17 amino acids. V shed 3 bases and J 5 bases; nucleotides not matched to a gene: 11. Germline CDR1 is SGHDT and CDR2 is YYEEEE. CDR3 loop: CASSSTFRTGETGELFS. CDR3 DNA: TGTGCCAGCAGCTCGACCTTTAGGACAGGGGAGACCGGGGAGCTGTTTTCT.

This clonotype was counted only a few times. This may come from a read error, since a much larger clone is one base off. This chain connects TRBV12-3 or TRBV12-4 to TRBJ2-5; D is uncertain. V lost 1 base to trimming and J lost 3 bases, with 6 bases between them. The CDR3 consists of 13 residues. The CDR3 nucleotides are TGTGCCAGCAGTTTAGTTCCCAAAGAGACCCAGTACTTC. This encodes CASSLVPKETQYF.

The J gene is TRBJ1-2, the V gene TRBV25-1; 10 bases match TRBD1. CDR1 is MGHDK, CDR2 SYGVNS, per germline. The CDR3 spans 17 residues. Trimming took 4 bases from V and 4 from J; bases not matched to a gene: 12. The CDR3 here is CASSGLVGTGVSYGYTF. In DNA, the CDR3 is TGTGCCAGCAGTGGTTTGGTTGGGACAGGGGTTAGCTATGGCTACACCTTC.

As regards this clonotype: Because the CDR3 is missing its conserved closing phenylalanine or tryptophan, this is likely a read error. The gene calls are TRBV6-1 and TRBJ1-1, with 9 nucleotides matching TRBD1. Germline values: CDR1 MNHNS, CDR2 SASEGT. J gave up 7 bases and V 6 bases, and 6 bases lay outside the gene matches. The CDR3 contains 13 residues. CDR3 residues: CASSAGQGNEAFC. CDR3 nucleotide sequence: TGTGCCAGCAGCGCCGGACAGGGGAATGAAGCTTTCTGT.

There are a few counts of this clonotype. J is TRBJ1-2 and V is TRBV20-1; D might be TRBD1 (5 bases). This CDR3 is built from 13 residues. Germline assignment: CDR1 DFQATT and CDR2 SNEGSKA (reference sequence). Trimming shortened V by 3 bases and J by 4 bases, and 12 bases separated the two germline ends. DNA for the CDR3: TGCAGTGCTAGGGGGGTTAGCATCTATGGCTACACCTTC. This gives the protein CSARGVSIYGYTF.

This clonotype was seen repeatedly, ten times or more. This sequence joins TRBV19 and TRBJ1-1; D uncertain. The germline CDR1 and CDR2 sequences are LNHDA and SQIVND (reference sequence). The CDR3 contains 14 residues. Trimming removed 6 bases at V and 0 bases at J, with 11 bases between. The CDR3 protein is CASRGGPLNTEAFF. DNA for the CDR3: TGTGCCAGTAGAGGCGGTCCTTTGAACACTGAAGCTTTCTTT.

The V and J genes are TRBV6-5 and TRBJ1-6; D is unclear. CDR1 and CDR2 (germline): MNHEY, SVGAGI. The CDR3 covers 14 residues. The V and J ends lost 2 bases and 7 bases respectively, with 9 bases between them. The CDR3 spells CASSYGRGNSPLHF. Here the CDR3 DNA reads TGTGCCAGCAGTTACGGACGGGGAAATTCACCCCTCCACTTT.

This rearrangement joins TRBV2 to TRBJ2-7, with 9 bases lining up with TRBD2. V lost 6 bases to trimming and J lost 2 bases; unmatched junction nucleotides: 5. This CDR3 spans 14 amino acids. The germline V gene encodes CDR1 SNHLY and CDR2 FYNNEI. As DNA, the CDR3 is TGTGCCAGCAGCCCTATAGCGGGAGCCTACGAGCAGTACTTC. It translates to CASSPIAGAYEQYF.

Ten or more counts support this clonotype. The CDR3: CASSLDLGSGYTF. DNA of the CDR3: TGTGCCAGCAGCTTAGATCTTGGGTCTGGCTACACCTTC. The V gene is TRBV11-2, the J gene TRBJ1-2; no reliable D call. The germline CDR1 and CDR2 sequences are SGHAT and FQNNGV. The germline V and J ends were trimmed by 0 bases and 7 bases, with 9 bases remaining between them. This CDR3 spans 13 amino acids.

This clonotype was recorded only once. The chain recombines TRBV20-1 with TRBJ1-5; 9 bases map to TRBD1. In germline, CDR1 is DFQATT, CDR2 SNEGSKA (reference sequence). With 6 bases clipped from V and 11 bases from J, the junction kept 8 bases outside the gene matches. The CDR3 is made up of 12 amino acids. CDR3 in amino acids: CSAEVGQGTQHF. CDR3 in DNA: TGCAGTGCCGAGGTGGGACAGGGAACCCAGCATTTT.

The table lists this clonotype with many counts. No DNA is shown, since the ends of the CDR3 on it are uncertain; the CDR3 is the one TCRdb lists. The chain carries TRBV6-1 and TRBJ2-5; the listed D gene, TRBD1, was not tested against the DNA. Germline lookup yields CDR1 MNHNS and CDR2 SASEGT. The CDR3 is 13 residues long, ends included. CDR3: CASILGTRETQYF.

This clonotype was picked up many times. The gene calls are TRBV5-1 and TRBJ2-3; 9 nucleotides line up with TRBD2. V shed 0 bases and J 1 base; nucleotides not matched to a gene: 9. CDR1 and CDR2 (germline): SGHRS, YFSETQ. The CDR3 spans 18 residues. CDR3 sequence reads: CASSLAGGGAVGTDTQYF. The CDR3 DNA sequence: TGCGCCAGCAGCTTGGCTGGCGGGGGGGCTGTTGGCACAGATACGCAGTATTTT. Using reference TRBV5-1 and TRBJ2-3 for the parts outside the CDR3, the full variable domain is KAGVTQTPRYLIKTRGQQVTLSCSPISGHRSVSWYQQTPGQGLQFLFEYFSETQRNKGNFPGRFSGRQFSNSRSEMNVSTLELGDSALYLCASSLAGGGAVGTDTQYFGPGTRLTVL.

The genes are TRBV5-1 and TRBJ2-2; D is undetermined. The CDR3 is 12 amino acids. In germline, CDR1 is SGHRS, CDR2 YFSETQ. Trimming took off 2 bases at V and 8 bases at J, with 7 bases between the two ends. The chain's CDR3 is CASSLGSGELFF. The CDR3 region has the DNA TGCGCCAGCAGCTTAGGCTCTGGGGAGCTGTTTTTT.

This clonotype was seen many times. The J gene is TRBJ2-5, the V gene TRBV7-2; D is unclear. CDR1 SGHTA and CDR2 FQGNSA come from the germline V gene. Trimming took 2 bases from V and 5 from J, leaving 3 bases between them. The CDR3 has 11 residues. DNA of the CDR3: TGTGCCAGCAGCTTATATGAGACCCAGTACTTC. Protein sequence: CASSLYETQYF.

This chain connects TRBV11-2 to TRBJ1-5, with 8 positions matching TRBD1. The CDR3 runs 13 residues. The trim removed 4 bases at V and 11 bases at J, leaving 7 bases unmatched. The germline V gene encodes CDR1 SGHAT and CDR2 FQNNGV. The CDR3 is CASSSDRAETQHF. For the CDR3, the DNA is TGTGCCAGCAGCTCGGACAGGGCAGAGACCCAGCATTTT.

The table lists this clonotype with many counts. This sequence joins TRBV5-1 and TRBJ2-3; TRBD2 matches 9 bases. Per the germline V gene, CDR1 is SGHRS and CDR2 is YFSETQ. V lost 0 bases, J lost 1 base, and 6 bases stayed unmatched. The CDR3 spans 17 residues. DNA for the CDR3: TGCGCCAGCAGCTTGGTTAGCGGGAGACGGGGCACAGATACGCAGTATTTT. The encoded protein is CASSLVSGRRGTDTQYF.

This clonotype occurred many times. The chain has TRBV7-3 and TRBJ2-3, with a possible D match to TRBD2 (5 bases). The CDR3 is 15 amino acids. V dropped 2 bases and J dropped 1 base, with 10 bases sitting between them. Germline CDR1 is SGHTA and CDR2 is FQGTGA. The CDR3 DNA reads as TGTGCCAGCAGCTTATTCGGGGTCCGCACAGATACGCAGTATTTT. Protein: CASSLFGVRTDTQYF.

V is TRBV3-1 and J is TRBJ2-2; 7 bases are a match to TRBD2. V dropped 2 bases and J dropped 6; count of bases not matched to a gene: 9. The CDR3 spans 16 residues. Per the germline V gene, CDR1 is LGHDT and CDR2 is YNNKEL (reference sequence). This chain's CDR3 is CASSQLLATGPGELFF. The CDR3 coding sequence is TGTGCCAGCAGCCAACTACTAGCGACGGGACCCGGGGAGCTGTTTTTT. Based on the CDR3 plus reference TRBV3-1 and TRBJ2-2, the full variable domain is DTAVSQTPKYLVTQMGNDKSIKCEQNLGHDTMYWYKQDSKKFLKIMFSYNNKELIINETVPNRFSPKSPDKAHLNLHINSLELGDSAVYFCASSQLLATGPGELFFGEGSRLTVL.

The rearrangement uses TRBV20-1 and TRBJ2-7; D could derive from TRBD1 or TRBD2 (5 bases each). V gave up 3 bases and J gave up 2 bases, with 11 bases separating them. In germline, CDR1 is DFQATT, CDR2 SNEGSKA (reference sequence). This CDR3 is 13 amino acids long. CDR3 region: CSARGVSAYEQYF. CDR3 sequence (DNA): TGCAGTGCTAGGGGGGTTAGCGCCTACGAGCAGTACTTC.

This clonotype was recorded at least ten times. This chain connects TRBV6-5 to TRBJ2-7, with TRBD1 matching 10 bases. This CDR3 region has 14 residues. Germline V gives CDR1 MNHEY, CDR2 SVGAGI. Trimming cost V 5 bases and J 2 bases; bases outside gene matches: 3. CDR3 DNA sequence: TGTGCCAGCAGTGCCGGGACAGGGGCCTACGAGCAGTACTTC. Translation: CASSAGTGAYEQYF.